This TCR beta chain emerged from a study of blood T cell repertoires in COVID-19. Study details: Both acute and convalescent COVID-19 samples were obtained from the United States, Italy and Spain.

The V end lost 3 bases, the J end lost 6 bases, and 15 bases lay between the germline ends. The CDR3 loop spans 15 amino acids. Germline CDR1 and CDR2: MDHEN and SYDVKM. The participants were between roughly 18 and 89 years old and came from under 25 US areas. Exposed volunteers were people who met a COVID-19 case within 2 weeks before study entry. TCRdb's table, derived via immunoSEQ multiplex PCR, lists solely in-frame clones and lacks some. The sample has approximately 200,000 clones; around nine tenths are singletons. The clonotype comes from a woman in her 30s who had been exposed to COVID-19. This chain connects TRBV28 to TRBJ1-5, with D possibly matching TRBD1 (6 bases). Sequences were obtained from PBMCs or T cells enriched from blood (not recorded which). The CDR3 DNA is TGTGCCAGCAGTTTGGGGCAGGGGTACACTCAGCCCCAGCATTTT. This encodes CASSLGQGYTQPQHF.